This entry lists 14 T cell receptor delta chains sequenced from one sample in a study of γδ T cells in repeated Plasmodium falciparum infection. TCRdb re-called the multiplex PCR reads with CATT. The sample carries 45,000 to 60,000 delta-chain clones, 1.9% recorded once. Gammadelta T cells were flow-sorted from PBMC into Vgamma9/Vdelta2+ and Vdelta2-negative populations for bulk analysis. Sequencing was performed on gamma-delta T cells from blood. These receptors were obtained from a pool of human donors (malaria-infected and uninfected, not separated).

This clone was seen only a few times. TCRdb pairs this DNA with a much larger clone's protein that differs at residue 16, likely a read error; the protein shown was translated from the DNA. The CDR3 DNA is TGTGCTCTTGGGCCCTTCCTACGTCCCCGACTGGGGGACCCGTACATCGATAAACTCATCTTT. It yields the protein CALGPFLRPRLGDPYIDKLIF. The rearrangement uses TRDV1 and TRDJ1; D possibly uses TRDD2 or TRDD3 (9 bases each). Here the J gene was assigned by germline matching of the DNA, as TCRdb has none. V was cut by 5 bases and J by 4 bases, with 35 bases left in between. The V gene's germline CDR1 is TSWWSYY and CDR2 QGS. This CDR3 is built from 21 residues.

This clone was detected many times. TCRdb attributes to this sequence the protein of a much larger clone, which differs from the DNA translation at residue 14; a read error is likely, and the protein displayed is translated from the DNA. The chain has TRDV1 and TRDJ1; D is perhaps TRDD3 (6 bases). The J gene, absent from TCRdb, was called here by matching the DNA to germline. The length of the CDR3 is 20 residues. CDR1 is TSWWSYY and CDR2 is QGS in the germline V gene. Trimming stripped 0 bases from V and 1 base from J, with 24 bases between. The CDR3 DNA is TGTGCTCTTGGGGAACTTCAGGTCCGGGGATGCCCCTATTGCACCGATAAACTCATCTTT. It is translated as CALGELQVRGCPYCTDKLIF.

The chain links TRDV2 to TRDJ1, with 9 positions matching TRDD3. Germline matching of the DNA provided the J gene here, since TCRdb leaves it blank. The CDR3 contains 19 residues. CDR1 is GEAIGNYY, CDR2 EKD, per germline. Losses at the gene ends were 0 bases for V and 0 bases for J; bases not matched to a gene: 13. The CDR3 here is CACDTVVYTGGLNTDKLIF. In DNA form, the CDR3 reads TGTGCCTGTGACACCGTCGTATACACTGGGGGACTCAACACCGATAAACTCATCTTT.

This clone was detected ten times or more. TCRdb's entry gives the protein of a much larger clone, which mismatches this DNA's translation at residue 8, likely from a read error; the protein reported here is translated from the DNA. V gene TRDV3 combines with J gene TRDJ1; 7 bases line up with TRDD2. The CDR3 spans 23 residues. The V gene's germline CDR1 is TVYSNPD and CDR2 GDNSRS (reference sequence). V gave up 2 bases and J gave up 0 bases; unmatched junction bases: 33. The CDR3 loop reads CAFPIPTTSAKHRYRMYTDKLIF. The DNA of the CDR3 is TGTGCCTTTCCCATTCCTACGACCTCGGCGAAGCATAGATACCGCATGTACACCGATAAACTCATCTTT.

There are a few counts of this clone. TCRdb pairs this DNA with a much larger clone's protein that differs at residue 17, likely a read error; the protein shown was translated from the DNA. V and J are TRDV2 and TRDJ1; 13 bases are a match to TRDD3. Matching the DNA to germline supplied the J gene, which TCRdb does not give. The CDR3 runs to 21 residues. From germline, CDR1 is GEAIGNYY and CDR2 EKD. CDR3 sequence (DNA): TGTGCCTCCCGACCGAAATACCTTTACTACTGGGGGATACGGGACACCGAGAAACTCATCTTT. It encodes CASRPKYLYYWGIRDTEKLIF.

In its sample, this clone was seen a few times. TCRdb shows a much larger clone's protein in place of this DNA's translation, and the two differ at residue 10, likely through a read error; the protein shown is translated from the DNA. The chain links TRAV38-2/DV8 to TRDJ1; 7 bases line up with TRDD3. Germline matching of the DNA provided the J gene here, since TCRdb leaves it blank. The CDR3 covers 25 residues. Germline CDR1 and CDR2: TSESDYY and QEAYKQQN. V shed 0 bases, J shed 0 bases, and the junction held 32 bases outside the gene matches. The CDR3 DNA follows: TGTGCTTATAGGAGCGGGAATCCTCTACCTTGGGGGAATCTAACGTACCCCAAGTACACCGATAAACTCATCTTT. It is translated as CAYRSGNPLPWGNLTYPKYTDKLIF.

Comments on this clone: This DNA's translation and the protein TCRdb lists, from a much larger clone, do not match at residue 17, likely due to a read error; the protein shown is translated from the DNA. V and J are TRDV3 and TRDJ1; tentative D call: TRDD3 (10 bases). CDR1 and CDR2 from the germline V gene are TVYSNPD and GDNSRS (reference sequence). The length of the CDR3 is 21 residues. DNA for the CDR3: TGTGCCTTAGCTTGGCCTTCCTCCCCGTACTGGGGGATCCTTCCTACCTATAAACTCATCTTC. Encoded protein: CALAWPSSPYWGILPTYKLIF.

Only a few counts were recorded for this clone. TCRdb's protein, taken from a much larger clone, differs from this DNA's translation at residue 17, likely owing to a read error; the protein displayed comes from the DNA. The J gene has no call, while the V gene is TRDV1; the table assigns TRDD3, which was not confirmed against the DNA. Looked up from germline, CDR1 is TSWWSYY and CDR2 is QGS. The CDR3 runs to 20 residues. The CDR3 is CALGEPLGSGGYAYRMGFIF. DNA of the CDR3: TGTGCTCTTGGGGAACCTCTGGGCTCCGGGGGATACGCGTATCGGATGGGTTTCATCTTT.

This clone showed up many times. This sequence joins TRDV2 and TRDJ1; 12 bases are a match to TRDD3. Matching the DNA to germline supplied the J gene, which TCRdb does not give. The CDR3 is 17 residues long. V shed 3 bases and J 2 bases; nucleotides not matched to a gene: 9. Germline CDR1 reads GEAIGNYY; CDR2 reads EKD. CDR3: CACDVLGDTNLTDKLIF. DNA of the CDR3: TGTGCCTGTGACGTACTGGGGGATACTAATTTGACCGATAAACTCATCTTT.

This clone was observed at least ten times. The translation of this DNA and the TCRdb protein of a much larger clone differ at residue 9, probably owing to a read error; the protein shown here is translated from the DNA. The CDR3 DNA follows: TGTGCCTGTGACTTATTAGGGTGGGAGACCCCGTACACCGATAAACTCATCTTT. It yields the protein CACDLLGWETPYTDKLIF. The rearrangement joins TRDV2 to TRDJ1; no definite D call. The CDR3 runs to 18 residues. Germline V gene sequence: CDR1 GEAIGNYY, CDR2 EKD. The V end lost 3 bases, the J end lost 0 bases, and 22 bases lay between the germline ends.

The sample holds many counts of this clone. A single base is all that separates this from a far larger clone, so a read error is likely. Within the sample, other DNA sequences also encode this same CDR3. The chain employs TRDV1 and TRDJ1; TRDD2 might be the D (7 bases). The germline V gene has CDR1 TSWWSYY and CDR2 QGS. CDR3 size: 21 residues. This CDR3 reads CALGRLLPLLGIPMYTDKLIF. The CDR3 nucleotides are TGTGCCCTTGGGCGTCTCCTTCCTTTATTGGGGATCCCCATGTACACCGATAAACTCATCTTT.

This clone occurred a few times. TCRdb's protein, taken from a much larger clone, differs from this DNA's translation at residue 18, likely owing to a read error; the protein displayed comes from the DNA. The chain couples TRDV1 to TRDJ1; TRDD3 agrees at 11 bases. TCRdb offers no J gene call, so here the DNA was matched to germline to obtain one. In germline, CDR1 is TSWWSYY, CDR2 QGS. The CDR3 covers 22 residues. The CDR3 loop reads CALGELLLGDRYPPSSTEKLIF. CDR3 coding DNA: TGTGCTCTTGGGGAACTACTACTGGGGGATAGATACCCCCCATCTAGTACCGAGAAACTCATCTTT.

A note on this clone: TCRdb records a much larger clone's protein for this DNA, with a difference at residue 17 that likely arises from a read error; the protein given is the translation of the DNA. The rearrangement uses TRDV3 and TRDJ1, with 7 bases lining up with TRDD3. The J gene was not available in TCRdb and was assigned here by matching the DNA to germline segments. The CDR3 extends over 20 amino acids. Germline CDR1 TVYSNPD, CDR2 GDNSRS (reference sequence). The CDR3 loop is CAFRDPYYWGIPRWTDELIF. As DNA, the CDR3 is TGTGCCTTTAGAGATCCCTATTACTGGGGCATCCCCCGTTGGACCGATGAACTCATCTTT. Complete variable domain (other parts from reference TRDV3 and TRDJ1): CDKVTQSSPDQTVASGSEVVLLCTYDTVYSNPDLFWYRIRPDYSFQFVFYGDNSRSEGADFTQGRFSVKHILTQKAFHLVISPVRTEDSATYYCAFRDPYYWGIPRWTDELIFGKGTRVTVEP.

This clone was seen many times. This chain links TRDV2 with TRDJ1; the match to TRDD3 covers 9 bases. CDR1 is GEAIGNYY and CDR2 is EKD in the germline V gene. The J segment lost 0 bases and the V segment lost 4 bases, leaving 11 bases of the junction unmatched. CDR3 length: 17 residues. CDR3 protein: CACDGVTGGPDTDKLIF. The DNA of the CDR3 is TGTGCCTGTGATGGGGTTACTGGGGGACCAGACACCGATAAACTCATCTTT.